This T cell receptor (beta chain) was obtained from a study of T cell responses to AZD1222 COVID-19 vaccine. Regarding the study as a whole: Repertoire samples came only from after the peak T cell response. Mostly white British, mostly female donors; authors suggested clonal diversity may be underestimated. Breadth and depth of Spike-specific TCRs rose after two AZD1222 doses. Spike was spanned by vaccine-associated CD4 TCRs, which were dominant at 160-218 and 743-854.

On this clone: The antigen is unknown.

The table came from immunoSEQ multiplex PCR; TCRdb's copy has only in-frame clones and leaves some out. The sample lists roughly 120,000 clones, roughly 85% seen once, with around a sixth in the top ten. The specimen comprised peripheral blood, sampled on day 0 of MenACWY control vaccination. The clonotype originates from an adult in good health.

CDR3 residues: CASSKGDEQFF. CDR3 nucleotide sequence: TGTGCCAGCAGCAAAGGCGATGAGCAGTTCTTC. The chain joins TRBV21-1 to TRBJ2-1; whether TRBD2, the table's D call, matches the DNA was not checked. TRBV21-1 is designated a pseudogene. The CDR3 runs to 11 residues.